This TCR beta chain was recovered during a study of T cells after yellow fever vaccination. Study-wide background: The SMART-Seq v4 Ultra Low Input method served to prepare the low-cell-number fractions. Whole-study findings and limits: Once the booster was given, most primary-vaccination clones reappeared, at around 96% for CD4 and roughly 91% for CD8. Though it reached lower strength, the secondary response hit its peak faster, day 5 versus 15.

Synthesis of TCR cDNA relied on 5'RACE template switching, which attached a universal primer site and UMIs. TCRdb reanalysed the 5' RACE reads using MiXCR and keeps one entry per CDR3 protein. The sample lists hundreds of thousands of distinct CDR3 sequences, around 12% occurring once. This clonotype occurred a few times. Its target is not known. After removal of 0 bases from V and 13 bases from J, the junction contained 8 bases not matched to a gene. This CDR3 contains 14 residues. Per the germline V gene, CDR1 is SGHRS and CDR2 is YFSETQ. This receptor was obtained from a man aged 25 to 40 who received the YFV17D yellow fever vaccine. The sample in question was PBMCs, obtained on the day of the yellow fever booster vaccination. This chain links TRBV5-1 with TRBJ2-1, with 9 bases identical to TRBD2. As DNA, the CDR3 is TGCGCCAGCAGCTTGGAGGTTAGCGGGAGTGTACAGTTCTTC. Its protein product is CASSLEVSGSVQFF.